The 5 T cell receptor beta chains reported below all come from one sample, sequenced in a study of blood T cell repertoires in COVID-19. Here immunoSEQ multiplex PCR was the method, and the copy in TCRdb shows in-frame clones only, minus some. The table shows about 320,000 clones, with less than 85% occurring only once. The sequenced sample consisted of PBMCs or T cells enriched from blood (not recorded which). These receptors originate from a woman aged 30 to 39 who had been exposed to COVID-19.

The CDR3 is CASSLERRELFQPQHF. In DNA, the CDR3 is TGTGCCAGCAGCTTGGAGCGGCGGGAGCTTTTTCAGCCCCAGCATTTT. The gene calls are TRBV5-8 and TRBJ1-5, with D unclear. Germline loops: CDR1 SGHTS, CDR2 YDEGEE. The ends were cut back, 0 bases at V and 6 bases at J, with 16 bases in the middle. The CDR3 totals 16 residues.

This clone was seen many times. The chain joins TRBV30 to TRBJ1-2; 10 bases line up with TRBD1. This CDR3 region has 16 residues. The germline gives CDR1 GTSNPN, CDR2 SVGIG (reference sequence). Trimming at V came to 2 bases and at J to 3 bases, leaving 9 bases not matched to a gene. The CDR3 DNA follows: TGTGCCTGGAGTCTACCCGGGACAGGGGTATACTATGGCTACACCTTC. It translates to CAWSLPGTGVYYGYTF.

The V call is TRBV10-3, the J call TRBJ1-4, with 7 positions matching TRBD1. Trimming at V came to 8 bases and at J to 3 bases, leaving 6 bases not matched to a gene. Looked up from germline, CDR1 is ENHRY and CDR2 is SYGVKD. The CDR3 totals 14 residues. The CDR3 DNA follows: TGTGCCATCGGGCGACAGGGCGCTAATGAAAAACTGTTTTTT. It yields the protein CAIGRQGANEKLFF.

The genes are TRBV13 and TRBJ1-6, with 7 bases identical to TRBD1. The CDR3 is 16 amino acids. J gave up 7 bases and V 5 bases, and 11 bases lay outside the gene matches. CDR1 PRHDT and CDR2 FYEKMQ come from the germline V gene (reference sequence). The CDR3 is CASSAAMTGSNSPLHF. CDR3 coding DNA: TGTGCCAGCAGCGCCGCCATGACAGGGTCCAATTCACCCCTCCACTTT.

This clone is a singleton in its sample. The V and J genes are TRBV7-9 and TRBJ2-7; D perhaps matches TRBD1 (5 bases). Per germline, CDR1 SEHNR and CDR2 FQNEAQ (reference sequence). The CDR3 runs to 14 residues. Trimming took off 5 bases at V and 3 bases at J, with 14 bases between the two ends. The CDR3 here is CASSRQPLNYEQYF. The CDR3 region has the DNA TGTGCCAGCAGCCGACAGCCATTGAACTACGAGCAGTACTTC.